The clone carrying this T cell receptor beta chain appeared a few times. Its antigen remains unknown. This entry is derived from a study of T-cell memory formation after mild COVID-19. Study-wide background: TCR clustering was largely donor specific. Whole-study results and caveats: CD4+ bias marked clones expanding day 15 to 37, unlike balanced contracting clones. Those CD4+ clones that contracted were mainly in CM and EM (CD8+ ones in EMRA). The appearance of some responding clones in pre-infection memory suggested that cross-reactive memory joined.

CDR1 SGHTA and CDR2 FQGNSA come from the germline V gene. Deletions cut 2 bases from V and 4 bases from J, with 9 bases between. The CDR3 covers 14 residues. One entry per CDR3 protein, called by TCRdb with MiXCR from the 5' RACE reads. The data contain fewer than 650,000 distinct CDR3 sequences, less than 25% of them singletons. Sequencing was done on a sample of PBMCs or a T cell subset sorted from them (not recorded which). The chain joins TRBV7-2 to TRBJ1-5, with unresolved D. The clonotype was recovered from an adult woman who had mild COVID-19 (a few samples of this study predate the infection). Cell type and time point are not known. CDR3 sequence reads: CASSLLGRNQPQHF. In nucleotides, the CDR3 is TGTGCCAGCAGCTTATTAGGTAGAAATCAGCCCCAGCATTTT.